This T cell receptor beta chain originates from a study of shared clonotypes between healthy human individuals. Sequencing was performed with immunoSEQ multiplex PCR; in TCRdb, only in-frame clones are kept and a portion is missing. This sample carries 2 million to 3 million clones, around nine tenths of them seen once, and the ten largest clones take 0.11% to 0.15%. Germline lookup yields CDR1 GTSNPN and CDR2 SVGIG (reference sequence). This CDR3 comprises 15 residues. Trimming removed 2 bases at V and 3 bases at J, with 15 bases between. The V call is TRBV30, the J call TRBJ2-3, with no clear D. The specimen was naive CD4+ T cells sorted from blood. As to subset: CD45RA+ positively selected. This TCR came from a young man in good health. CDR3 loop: CAWSRRRKETDTQYF. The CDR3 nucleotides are TGTGCCTGGAGTCGCCGGCGTAAAGAGACAGATACGCAGTATTTT.